The source of this TCR beta chain is a study of lymphopenia after photon versus proton radiotherapy. Study-wide results and caveats: Only patients who died were analyzed for survival; proton advantage is unproven. Oligoclonal CD8+ Temra expansion after nadir drove photon patients' diversity drop. In patients who died, overall survival fell as post-nadir TCR diversity dropped more.

The CDR3 length is 15 residues. V gave up 5 bases and J gave up 6 bases, with 20 bases separating them. In germline, CDR1 is SGHVS, CDR2 FNYEAQ. Data came from immunoSEQ multiplex PCR; TCRdb stores just in-frame clones and leaves some out. There are some 55,000 clones in the sample; more than 75% occur only once, and less than 2.5% lies in the top ten. In the case of this clone: Its antigen is still unknown.

Sequencing was performed on peripheral blood, taken from a patient treated with photon-based radiotherapy. This TCR was sampled from a man in his forties or fifties with gastric cancer. The rearrangement joins TRBV7-6 to TRBJ2-7; a weak D match, TRBD2 (5 bases). Written as DNA, the CDR3 is TGTGCCAGCAGCAGCCGGCCGGACTCAGCCTCCGAGCAGTACTTC. This sequence encodes CASSSRPDSASEQYF.